This TCR beta chain was found in a study of shared clonotypes between healthy human individuals (dated by TCRdb to 2020 to 2022). General notes on the study: The cohort comprised a couple of women and a few men aged 18 to 49 years. Between about 0.85 and 9.5 billion PBMCs per donor were obtained by leukapheresis. Libraries were prepared and TCR repertoires were sequenced by different laboratories using diverse techniques, in order to increase sequencing depth and limit assay-specific biases. To estimate repertoire size and how much clonotypes are shared between individuals, the study performed deep sequencing of blood TCR repertoires from about 5 healthy adults. For each donor, three plates each were used for CD4 naive and CD4 memory, two plates were used for CD8 naive, and one plate was used for CD8 memory.

In regard to this clone: Its binding antigen is unknown. It has no much larger one-base neighbor in the sample; base qualities were not kept.

Using the deep immunoSEQ assay, TCR CDR3 regions were amplified from genomic DNA by multiplex PCR. Extracted genomic DNA from each cell subset was spread evenly across all wells of several immunoSEQ 96-well plates, with each plate serving as a replicate. For sorted subsets, approximately 210 ng of genomic DNA, equivalent to roughly 33,000 T cell genomes, went into each replicate PCR. Purified libraries were measured with a Qubit 3.0 fluorometer, size-checked on a Bioanalyzer 2100, and measured again with the KAPA Library Quantification kit. Every immunoSEQ 96-well plate was sequenced on a dedicated single-read 150-cycle Illumina NextSeq 550 flow cell. Under the source paper's analysis protocol: The immunoSEQ output contained only junctional sequences without quality scores, so filtering could not match that applied to full-length reads. To assign V/J genes and CDR3, sequences were annotated against IMGT germline references using PyIR, a Python wrapper for IgBLAST v1.9. Reads with weak V/J assignments (E-value above 1e-6), missing CDR3, stop codons, out-of-frame junctions, or ambiguous translated residues were removed. V3J clonotypes were defined as sequences sharing an identical inferred V gene, J gene, and CDR3 amino acid sequence. The percentage overlap between two repertoires was calculated by dividing the number of shared unique clonotypes by the size of the smaller repertoire. Richness of each repertoire was evaluated using RTK rarefaction, the Chao1 estimator, and Recon v2.1 estimates of unobserved clonotypes. Generation probabilities were computed with OLGA for all TCRbeta clonotypes obtained by the gDNA method from a few donors. TCRdb holds this immuneACCESS table with in-frame rearrangements only. Some clones are missing; in checked studies, unresolved V genes explain under half, and the rest has no known cause. The V and J calls and clone size come from that table; D and trimming were worked out from the DNA. This sample holds roughly 2,000,000 clones; approximately 92% were observed only once. About 1.7% of the sample is taken by the ten largest.

For the CD8 naive samples, CD45RO-negative cells were positively selected for CCR7, yielding a CD45RA+CCR7+ population from which TemRA cells were excluded. The donors were healthy, HIV-negative adults with no recently reported acute infections or vaccinations. All donors were Caucasian adults living in Nashville, Tennessee, USA. Blood was obtained by leukapheresis, after which PBMCs were separated by Ficoll-Histopaque density gradient centrifugation and cryopreserved in liquid nitrogen vapor phase. Analytical flow cytometry was used to check the purity and quantity of every magnetically sorted T cell population. Genomic DNA was isolated from each sorted fraction and quantified by UV absorbance on a Nanodrop 2000c. The research as a whole found: Pairwise subsampling indicated that sequencing depth was expected to affect the degree of clonotype sharing among donors. The small number of donors limited the genetic and exposure-history diversity represented. Even with the large sequencing depth, rarefaction of the sorted-subset datasets indicated that sequencing was incomplete. Only blood was sampled, and tissue TCR repertoires likely differ from those in blood. Roughly 5% of naive CD4, around 4% of naive CD8, 2.3% of memory CD4, and approximately 0.39% of memory CD8 clonotypes were shared across several donors. Higher generation probabilities were observed for clonotypes shared by all four sorted-subset donors than for non-shared clonotypes. Larger estimated clonotype richness was generally found for naive subsets than for memory subsets.

Input material: naive CD8+ T cells from PBMCs. The intended sense of this specimen's cell subset or site label: CD45RA+CCR7+. This receptor was identified in a young man in good health. Some clones in this sample may be carry-over from other donors' samples.

DNA sequence: TGTGCCAGCAGTGTGGGGGGGCTGCCTGGAAACACCATATATTTT. Its amino acids are CASSVGGLPGNTIYF. The chain is encoded by TRBV25-1 joined to TRBJ1-3, with TRBD1 tentatively as D gene (6 bases match). Trimming at the junction amounts to 4 bases on V and 2 bases on J, and the germline ends lie 12 bases apart. CDR1 and CDR2 (MGHDK, SYGVNS) derive from the germline V gene. The CDR3 holds 15 amino acids from the cysteine to the phenylalanine. Only the CDR3 DNA stays, 45 bases, in frame from base 1.